This TCR beta chain was recorded in a study of T-cell reconstitution after alpha-beta-depleted transplantation in children. Unique molecular identifiers tagged the TCRbeta library. TCRdb fed the PCR reads into MiXCR, producing one record per CDR3 protein. This table holds some 840,000 distinct CDR3 sequences, 15% to 20% found once. General observations from the study: As was reported, about two months after transplant, alpha-beta T cells came from several hundred expanded graft clones. Recipient T cells and thymic progenitors that survived were the source of the high TCRbeta diversity seen at day 60 in some patients. T-cell counts and diversity were attributed mostly to newly produced T cells one year after transplant.

In the case of this clonotype: Its cognate antigen is unknown.

This sequence originates from a male patient younger than 18 who had a stem cell transplant for acute lymphoblastic leukemia, so the T cells may come from the graft donor. The sequencing here drew on PBMCs, mostly from graft donor cells, taken 360 days after TCRalphabeta/CD19-depleted stem cell transplant.

CDR3 bases: TGTGCCAGCAGTCTCCTGGGTGGGCTCAATGAGCAGTTCTTC. Translated, it gives CASSLLGGLNEQFF. The chain links TRBV12-3 or TRBV12-4 to TRBJ2-1; D is unresolved. This CDR3 region has 14 residues. V shed 5 bases and J shed 6 bases, with 14 bases lying between them.